The following is a T cell receptor beta chain sequence with its context. Authors' analysis steps: Quantification of nucleated cells was approximated via reference gene primer amplification. Data came from immunoSEQ multiplex PCR; TCRdb stores just in-frame clones and leaves some out. The D gene and trimming were derived from the DNA, and the V and J assignments and clone size from that table. The data hold 85,000 to 110,000 clones, with over 75% observed a single time. This record belongs to a study of blood T cell repertoires in COVID-19. Overall study context: From the United States, Italy and Spain came samples of acute and convalescent COVID-19. T cells, B-cell-depleted T cells, or PBMCs provided the cDNA or gDNA that served as material.

This CDR3 contains 15 residues. With V trimmed by 3 bases and J by 6 bases, 5 bases remained unmatched. Germline CDR1 is LNHDA and CDR2 is SQIVND (reference sequence). This sequence joins TRBV19 and TRBJ2-2, with TRBD1 matching over 9 bases. The sequenced sample consisted of peripheral blood. The sequence came from a human donor in a cohort sampled during active or convalescent COVID-19. The CDR3 coding sequence is TGTGCCAGTAGTATTTGGCGGACAGGGGCCGGGGAGCTGTTTTTT. As protein: CASSIWRTGAGELFF.